This T cell receptor (beta chain) comes out of a study of response to subunit inactivated influenza vaccine. TCRdb recomputed calls from the RT-PCR reads with MiXCR, one row per CDR3 protein. In the table there are 500,000 to 650,000 distinct CDR3 sequences, about 8% of which are singletons. This receptor was taken from a man in his fifties or sixties who received an inactivated influenza vaccine. Here the sequenced sample was PBMCs from blood, taken less than 30 months after vaccination.

The CDR3 protein is CSVPRQGALNEAFF. The CDR3, as DNA: TGCAGCGTTCCCAGGCAGGGGGCCCTTAATGAAGCTTTCTTT. The chain uses TRBV29-1 and TRBJ1-1, with 8 bases fitting TRBD1. The junction had 12 bases not matched to a gene; V was cut back by 5 bases and J by 7 bases. CDR3 length: 14 residues. Germline V gene sequence: CDR1 SQVTM, CDR2 ANQGSEA. Full variable domain (rest looked up from reference TRBV29-1 and TRBJ1-1): SAVISQKPSRDICQRGTSLTIQCQVDSQVTMMFWYRQQPGQSLTLIATANQGSEATYESGFVIDKFPISRPNLTFSTLTVSNMSPEDSSIYLCSVPRQGALNEAFFGQGTRLTVV.